This TCR beta chain is from a study of T-cell memory formation after mild COVID-19. Study information: TCR clusters mostly belonged to single donors.

Germline CDR1 reads MNHEY; CDR2 reads SVGEGT. V lost 4 bases and J lost 3; bases outside the gene matches: 3. The CDR3 has 14 amino acids. This clonotype was counted only a few times. No antigen is known for it. TCRdb re-derived calls from the 5' RACE reads in MiXCR, one entry per CDR3 protein. This table holds hundreds of thousands of distinct CDR3 sequences, approximately 15% found once. Study findings and constraints: For contracting clones, CD4+ ones sat mainly in CM and EM, CD8+ in EMRA. Some responding clones appeared in pre-infection memory, suggesting cross-reactive memory joined. CD4/CD8 balance characterized clones contracting day 15 to 85, and CD4+ skew characterized later expanders.

Sequenced material: PBMCs or a T cell subset sorted from them (not recorded which). The TCR sequence derives from a man younger than 35 who had mild COVID-19 (a few samples of this study predate the infection). Cell type and time point are not known. V is TRBV6-2 or TRBV6-3 and J is TRBJ2-1; 7 bases match TRBD1. CDR3 nucleotide sequence: TGTGCCAGCAGTTTCAGGACAGGCTACAATGAGCAGTTCTTC. Residues: CASSFRTGYNEQFF.